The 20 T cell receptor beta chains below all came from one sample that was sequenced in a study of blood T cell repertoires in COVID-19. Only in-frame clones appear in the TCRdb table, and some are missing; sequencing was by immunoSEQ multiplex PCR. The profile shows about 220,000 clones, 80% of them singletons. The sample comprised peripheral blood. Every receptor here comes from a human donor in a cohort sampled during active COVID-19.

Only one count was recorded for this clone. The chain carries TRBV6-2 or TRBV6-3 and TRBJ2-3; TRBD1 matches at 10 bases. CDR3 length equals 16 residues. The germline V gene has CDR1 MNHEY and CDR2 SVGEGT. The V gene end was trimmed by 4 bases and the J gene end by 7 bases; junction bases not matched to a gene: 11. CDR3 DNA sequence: TGTGCCAGCAGTTCCCCATCGGGACAGGGGCAACATACGCAGTATTTT. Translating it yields CASSSPSGQGQHTQYF.

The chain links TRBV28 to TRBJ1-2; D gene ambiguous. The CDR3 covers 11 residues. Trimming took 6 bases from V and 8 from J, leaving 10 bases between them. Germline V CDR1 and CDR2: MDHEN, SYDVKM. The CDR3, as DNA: TGTGCCAGCAGGAGGCCTCTAGGCTACACCTTC. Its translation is CASRRPLGYTF.

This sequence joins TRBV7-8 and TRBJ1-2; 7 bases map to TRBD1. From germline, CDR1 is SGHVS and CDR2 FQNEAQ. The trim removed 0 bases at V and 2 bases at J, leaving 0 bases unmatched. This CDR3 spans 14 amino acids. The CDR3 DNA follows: TGTGCCAGCAGCTTAGCGACAGGGAACTATGGCTACACCTTC. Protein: CASSLATGNYGYTF.

CDR3 loop: CASSLNQGPGVYGYTF. The CDR3 nucleotides read TGTGCCAGCAGCCTGAATCAGGGGCCCGGGGTCTATGGCTACACCTTC. The chain joins TRBV3-1 (or the pseudogene TRBV3-2) to TRBJ1-2; the D gene is possibly TRBD1 (6 bases). The CDR3 is 16 amino acids. Trimming removed 4 bases at V and 4 bases at J, with 19 bases between. Germline V lookup: CDR1 LGHDT, CDR2 YNNKEL (reference sequence).

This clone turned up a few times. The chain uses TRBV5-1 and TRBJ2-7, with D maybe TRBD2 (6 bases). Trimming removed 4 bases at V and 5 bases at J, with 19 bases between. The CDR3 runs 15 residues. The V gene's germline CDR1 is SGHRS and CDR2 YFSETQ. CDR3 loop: CASSLDLARSNEQYF. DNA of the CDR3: TGCGCCAGCAGCCTGGACCTAGCGAGATCAAACGAGCAGTACTTC.

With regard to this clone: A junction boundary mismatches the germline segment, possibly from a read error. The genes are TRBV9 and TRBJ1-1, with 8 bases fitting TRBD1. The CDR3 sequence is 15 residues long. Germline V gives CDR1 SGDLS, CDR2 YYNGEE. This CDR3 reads CASSGQGRLNTEAFF. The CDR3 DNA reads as TGTGCCAGCAGTGGACAGGGCAGGTTGAACACTGAAGCCTTCTTT.

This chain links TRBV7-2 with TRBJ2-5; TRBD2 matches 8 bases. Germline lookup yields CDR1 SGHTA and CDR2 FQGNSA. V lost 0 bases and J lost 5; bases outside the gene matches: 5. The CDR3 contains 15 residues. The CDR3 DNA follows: TGTGCCAGCAGCTTAGCGGGACTAGTTCGCGAGACCCAGTACTTC. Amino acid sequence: CASSLAGLVRETQYF.

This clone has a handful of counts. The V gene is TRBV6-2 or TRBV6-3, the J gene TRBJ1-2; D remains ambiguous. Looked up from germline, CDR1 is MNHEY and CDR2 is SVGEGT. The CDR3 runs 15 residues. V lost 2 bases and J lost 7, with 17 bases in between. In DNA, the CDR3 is TGTGCCAGCAGTTACAGGATACGGCGGCGTGTTGGCTACACCTTC. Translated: CASSYRIRRRVGYTF.

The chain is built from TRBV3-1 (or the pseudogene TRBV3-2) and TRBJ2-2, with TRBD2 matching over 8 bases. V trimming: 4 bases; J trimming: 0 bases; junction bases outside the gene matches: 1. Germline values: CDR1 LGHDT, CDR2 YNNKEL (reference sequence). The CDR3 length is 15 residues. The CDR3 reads CASSRGLANTGELFF. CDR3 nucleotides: TGTGCCAGCAGCCGGGGACTAGCGAACACCGGGGAGCTGTTTTTT.

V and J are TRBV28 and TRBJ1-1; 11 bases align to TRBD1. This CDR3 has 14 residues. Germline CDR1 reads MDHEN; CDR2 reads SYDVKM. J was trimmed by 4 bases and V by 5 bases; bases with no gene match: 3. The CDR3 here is CASSTGTGGTEAFF. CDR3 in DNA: TGTGCCAGCAGTACCGGGACAGGGGGCACTGAAGCTTTCTTT.

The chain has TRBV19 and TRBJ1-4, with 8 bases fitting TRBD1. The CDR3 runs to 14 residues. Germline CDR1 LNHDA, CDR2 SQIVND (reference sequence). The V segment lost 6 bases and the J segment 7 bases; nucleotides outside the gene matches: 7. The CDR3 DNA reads TGTGCCAGTAGGCAGACAGGGGATTCTGAAAAACTGTTTTTT. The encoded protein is CASRQTGDSEKLFF.

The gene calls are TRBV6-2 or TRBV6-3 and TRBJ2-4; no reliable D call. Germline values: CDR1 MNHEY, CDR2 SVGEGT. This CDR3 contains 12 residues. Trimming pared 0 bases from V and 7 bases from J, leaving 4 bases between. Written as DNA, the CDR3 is TGTGCCAGCAGTTACTCGAGGAACATTCAGTACTTC. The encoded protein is CASSYSRNIQYF.

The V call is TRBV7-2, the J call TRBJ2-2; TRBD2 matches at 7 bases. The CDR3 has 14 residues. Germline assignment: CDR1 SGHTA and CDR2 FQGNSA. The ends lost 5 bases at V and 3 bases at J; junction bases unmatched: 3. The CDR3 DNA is TGTGCCAGCAGCCAGGGAGGGGACACCGGGGAGCTGTTTTTT. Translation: CASSQGGDTGELFF.

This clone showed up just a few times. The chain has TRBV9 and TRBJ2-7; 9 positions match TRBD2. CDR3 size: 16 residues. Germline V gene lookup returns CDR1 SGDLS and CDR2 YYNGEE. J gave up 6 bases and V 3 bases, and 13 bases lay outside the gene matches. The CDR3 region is CASSAGWAGGLSEQYF. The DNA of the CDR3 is TGTGCCAGCAGCGCTGGCTGGGCGGGAGGGCTCAGCGAGCAGTACTTC.

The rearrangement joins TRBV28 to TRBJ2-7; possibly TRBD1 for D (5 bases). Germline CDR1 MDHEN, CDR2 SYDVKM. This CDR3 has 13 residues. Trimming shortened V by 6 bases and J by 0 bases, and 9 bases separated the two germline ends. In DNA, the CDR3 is TGTGCCAGCAGAGGGGTAAGCTCCTACGAGCAGTACTTC. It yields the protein CASRGVSSYEQYF.

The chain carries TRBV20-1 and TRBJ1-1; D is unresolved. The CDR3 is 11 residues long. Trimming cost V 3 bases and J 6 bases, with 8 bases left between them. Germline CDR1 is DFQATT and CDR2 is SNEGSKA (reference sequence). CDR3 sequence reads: CSARRTAEAFF. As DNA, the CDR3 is TGCAGTGCTAGGAGAACGGCTGAAGCTTTCTTT.

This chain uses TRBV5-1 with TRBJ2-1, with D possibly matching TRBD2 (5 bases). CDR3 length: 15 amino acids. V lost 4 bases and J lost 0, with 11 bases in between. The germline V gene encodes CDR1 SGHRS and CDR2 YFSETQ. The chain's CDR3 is CASSLVGSSYNEQFF. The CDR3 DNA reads TGCGCCAGCAGCCTGGTGGGGAGCTCCTACAATGAGCAGTTCTTC. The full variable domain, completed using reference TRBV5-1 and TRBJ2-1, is KAGVTQTPRYLIKTRGQQVTLSCSPISGHRSVSWYQQTPGQGLQFLFEYFSETQRNKGNFPGRFSGRQFSNSRSEMNVSTLELGDSALYLCASSLVGSSYNEQFFGPGTRLTVL.

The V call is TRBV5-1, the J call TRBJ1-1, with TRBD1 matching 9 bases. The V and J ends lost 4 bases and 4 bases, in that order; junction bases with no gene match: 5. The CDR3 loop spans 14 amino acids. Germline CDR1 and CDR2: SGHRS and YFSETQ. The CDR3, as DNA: TGCGCCAGCAGCCGCGACAGGGGGGTCACTGAAGCTTTCTTT. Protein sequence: CASSRDRGVTEAFF.

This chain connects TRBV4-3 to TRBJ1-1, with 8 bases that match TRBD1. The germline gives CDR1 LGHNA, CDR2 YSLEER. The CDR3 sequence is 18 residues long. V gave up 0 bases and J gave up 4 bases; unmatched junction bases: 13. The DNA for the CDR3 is TGCGCCAGCAGCCAAGATGGTCCAGGGGGCTTATTGTTCACTGAAGCTTTCTTT. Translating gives CASSQDGPGGLLFTEAFF.

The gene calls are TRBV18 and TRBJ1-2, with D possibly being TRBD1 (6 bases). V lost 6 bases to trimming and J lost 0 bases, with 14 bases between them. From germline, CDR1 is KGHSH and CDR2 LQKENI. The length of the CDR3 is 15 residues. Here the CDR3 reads CASSPDSTSNYGYTF. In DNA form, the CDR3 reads TGTGCCAGCTCTCCGGACAGCACATCTAACTATGGCTACACCTTC.